Listed here is a single T cell receptor beta chain. What it binds is unknown. Germline V gene data show CDR1 as SQVTM and CDR2 as ANQGSEA. The CDR3 sequence is 12 residues long. V dropped 5 bases and J dropped 3 bases, with 9 bases sitting between them. Next came a second PCR, run for roughly 7 to 12 cycles, which used a sample-barcoded 5' primer along with a J-beta primer mix. MiXCR, applied by TCRdb to the 5' RACE reads, yields one record per CDR3 protein. The sample carries about 1 million distinct CDR3 sequences, 40% to 45% recorded once. Every donor provided ten milliliters of peripheral blood. This record comes from a study of blood T cells in healthy people across ages. Whole-study findings and limits: Total diversity from one million sequenced T cells was likely underestimated.

Sequencing used blood. The chain couples TRBV29-1 to TRBJ2-3; D gene uncertain. The sequence came from a woman in her fifties or sixties in good health. Here the CDR3 reads CSVNFSTDTQYF. The DNA for the CDR3 is TGCAGCGTTAATTTTAGTACAGATACGCAGTATTTT.